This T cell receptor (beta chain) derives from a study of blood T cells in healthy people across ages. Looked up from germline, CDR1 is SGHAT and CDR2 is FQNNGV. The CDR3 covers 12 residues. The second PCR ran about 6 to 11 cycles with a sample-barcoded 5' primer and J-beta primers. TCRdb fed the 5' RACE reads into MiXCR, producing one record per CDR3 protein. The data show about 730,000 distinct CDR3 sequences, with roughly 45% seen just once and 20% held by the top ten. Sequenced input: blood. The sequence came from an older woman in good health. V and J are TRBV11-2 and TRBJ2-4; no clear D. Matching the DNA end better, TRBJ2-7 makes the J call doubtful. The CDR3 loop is CASSPDIYEQYF. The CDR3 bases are TGTGCCAGCAGCCCAGATATCTACGAGCAGTACTTC.